This T cell receptor beta chain was sequenced in a study of early T cells in non-severe SARS-CoV-2 infection (dated by TCRdb to the early 2020s). In terms of the full investigation: Because TCR sequencing relied on bulk RNA taken from unsorted whole blood, pairing of alpha and beta chains was not possible. What the authors observed across the whole study: Matching against VDJdb was skewed toward anti-spike CD8 responses, likely underestimated virus-specific expansions, and missed private and CD4 specificities.

Library preparation used 5' RACE. The instrument was a NextSeq 500. Unique molecular identifiers were attached to individual cDNA molecules in the TCR library protocol so that sequencing error and PCR bias could be corrected. Both TCR alpha and beta chains were sequenced, and tight co-correlation was observed between alpha and beta sequence abundances in each sample. Concerning the study's data processing: Decombinator V4 was used to annotate the V gene, J gene and CDR3 of the TCR sequences. Expanded TCRs were defined as changing significantly between any two time points under a Poisson model with p below 0.0001. TCR abundances were normalised to the total number of TCRs sequenced per sample and were expressed as counts per million. TRAV1-2 paired with TRAJ12, TRAJ20 or TRAJ33 defined MAIT TCRs, while TRAV10 paired with TRAJ18 defined iNKT TCRs. VDJdb, accessed 1 November 2021, was searched for CMV, EBV and SARS-CoV-2 annotated TCRs, excluding TCRs annotated for multiple antigens. TCRdb reanalyzed the raw reads on its own, using fastp at Q25 for trimming and MiXCR for clone calling, and kept in-frame beta chains. All rows with the same CDR3 protein become a single entry with the most common DNA and genes. These V and J calls rely on TCRdb rather than the paper's analysis. The sample table shows 35,000 to 45,000 distinct CDR3 sequences, and about 6% are seen once. The ten largest clones take up around 20% of the sample.

This clonotype has a count of ten or more. Its antigen remains undetermined. No clone much larger than this one lies a single base away; base qualities are absent. CDR1 and CDR2 are read off the germline V gene as MNHNS and SASEGT. V gives up 6 bases and J gives up 6 bases, and the segment between their germline ends measures 14 bases. The CDR3 contains 13 residues, cysteine and phenylalanine counted. Only CDR3 DNA is held: 39 bases, read in frame from base 1. Set within a cohort of healthcare workers in London, UK, this nested case-control study involved weekly PCR testing of nasopharyngeal swabs along with blood sampling. Between 23 and 31 March 2020, the week of the UK lockdown, healthcare workers were enrolled and then followed up weekly for as long as 16 weeks.

The input for sequencing was whole blood, taken at baseline. This TCR was sampled from an adult who was a healthcare worker with PCR-confirmed SARS-CoV-2 infection or an uninfected control (not recorded which). Recombination joined TRBV6-1 with TRBJ1-1; a tentative D match to TRBD1 spans 6 bases. Here the CDR3 is given as CASSLTGTSEAFF. The DNA sequence is as follows: TGTGCCAGCAGCCTAACAGGGACATCTGAAGCTTTCTTT.